This T cell receptor (beta chain) was sequenced for a study of blood T cell repertoires in COVID-19. Study overall: COVID-19 samples from acute and convalescent phases originated in the United States, Italy and Spain. PBMCs, B-cell-depleted T cells, or T cells provided the cDNA or gDNA that made up the material.

One Seattle source followed patients from active infection through their disease course. This CDR3 is built from 16 residues. Germline assignment: CDR1 SGHRS and CDR2 YFSETQ. Trimming stripped 2 bases from V and 4 bases from J, with 19 bases between. This clone is a singleton in its sample. Per the original methods: Researchers report that nucleated cell counts were estimated from reference gene primer amplification. Clones were read by immunoSEQ multiplex PCR, and TCRdb kept only the in-frame ones, dropping some. The DNA gave D and trimming, while V, J and clone size come from that table. Of around 100,000 clones listed, about 89% are singletons.

The rearrangement links TRBV5-1 to TRBJ2-7; D is possibly TRBD1 (7 bases). This TCR was recovered from a man between 60 and 75 years old with COVID-19, enrolled during active disease. The sequenced sample was peripheral blood. DNA of the CDR3: TGCGCCAGCAGCTTAATGATTGCAGGGGGGAGTTACGAGCAGTACTTC. This sequence encodes CASSLMIAGGSYEQYF.